Below are 4 T cell receptor beta chains sequenced from a single sample in a study of cytomegalovirus exposure and HLA in healthy donors. PCR amplification relied on 60 Vbeta primers (plus 13 Jbeta primers). Profiled with immunoSEQ multiplex PCR; TCRdb holds only in-frame clones, not every one. The table shows roughly 140,000 clones, with about 80% occurring only once. Specimen: PBMCs. The source of these receptors is a woman aged 40 to 50 in good health and CMV-seropositive.

The V and J genes are TRBV7-3 and TRBJ2-3; possible D gene TRBD2, 6 bases. The length of the CDR3 is 15 residues. V lost 3 bases and J lost 4, with 14 bases in between. Germline CDR1 and CDR2: SGHTA and FQGTGA. This CDR3 reads CASSLGGGSADTQYF. The DNA for the CDR3 is TGTGCCAGCAGCTTGGGGGGAGGCTCAGCAGATACGCAGTATTTT.

The chain carries TRBV30 and TRBJ1-1, with D perhaps TRBD1 (6 bases). The CDR3 is made up of 13 amino acids. V was cut by 2 bases and J by 5 bases, with 12 bases left in between. Per the germline V gene, CDR1 is GTSNPN and CDR2 is SVGIG (reference sequence). CDR3 amino acids: CAWSQGMGTEAFF. CDR3 nucleotides: TGTGCCTGGAGTCAGGGGATGGGGACTGAAGCTTTCTTT.

The V call is TRBV5-1, the J call TRBJ2-2; TRBD2 is a possible D gene (6 bases). V lost 0 bases to trimming and J lost 5 bases, with 11 bases between them. The length of the CDR3 is 15 residues. The germline V gene encodes CDR1 SGHRS and CDR2 YFSETQ. The DNA of the CDR3 is TGCGCCAGCAGCTTGGCCCAGGCGGGGACCGGGGAGCTGTTTTTT. It yields the protein CASSLAQAGTGELFF.

The chain combines TRBV27 with TRBJ1-4; 9 bases fit TRBD1. The V segment lost 5 bases and the J segment 4 bases; nucleotides outside the gene matches: 5. Germline CDR1 MNHEY, CDR2 SMNVEV (reference sequence). This CDR3 comprises 15 residues. CDR3 nucleotides: TGTGCCAGCAGTGGGACAGGGCTCGGTAATGAAAAACTGTTTTTT. Translated, it gives CASSGTGLGNEKLFF.